The sequence of this TCR beta chain was determined in a study of T cells in Graves' hyperthyroidism and ophthalmopathy. Study results and caveats: Appearing also in blood were most of the thyroid clonotypes expanded above 0.001. A median approximately 6.8 months before onset, the model predicted ophthalmopathy.

Amplification yielded TCR beta CDR3 regions, with RNA transcripts as the source. A set of HTBI primers served as the primers for a first-round RT-PCR of the TCR CDR3. TCRdb re-analysed the multiplex PCR reads in MiXCR, keeping a single row per CDR3 protein. The sample consists of 450,000 to 700,000 distinct CDR3 sequences, about 45% of them appearing once. Germline values: CDR1 MDHEN, CDR2 SYDVKM. The CDR3 is 15 amino acids. The junction had 6 bases not matched to a gene; V was cut back by 5 bases and J by 4 bases. Points on this clonotype: What it recognizes is unknown.

Based on clinical symptoms, serum thyroxine and TRAb, thyroid ultrasound and orbital computed tomography, diagnoses were reached. The sequenced sample consisted of peripheral blood or thyroid tissue (not recorded which). This receptor was obtained from an adult woman with Graves' disease, either hyperthyroidism or ophthalmopathy (not recorded which). The gene calls are TRBV28 and TRBJ1-1; 11 bases line up with TRBD1. CDR3 sequence (DNA): TGTGCCAGCAGTCCCGGGACAGGGGGTCGCACTGAAGCTTTCTTT. Translating gives CASSPGTGGRTEAFF.